Below, 3 T cell receptor beta chains from the same sample are listed, as sequenced in a study of Ad26.COV2.S vaccination and SARS-CoV-2 variants. Sequencing used immunoSEQ multiplex PCR; TCRdb keeps in-frame clones, though not all of them. The sample includes about half a million clones, 70% to 90% of them seen just once. Sample treatment: some 19 received Ad26.COV2.S at low or high dose, single or two shots; several received placebo; per-sample allocation not given. All samples were drawn on day 63, counting from the first vaccine or placebo injection. This specimen consisted of peripheral blood, obtained in a trial of Ad26.COV2.S vaccine versus placebo. All receptors come from a person between 18 and 65 years old who received the Ad26.COV2.S COVID-19 vaccine or a placebo.

The table lists this clone with a count of one. The J gene is TRBJ2-3, the V gene TRBV7-9; 13 bases are a match to TRBD2. The CDR3 runs to 15 residues. J gave up 5 bases and V 4 bases, and 3 bases lay outside the gene matches. CDR1 and CDR2 from the germline V gene are SEHNR and FQNEAQ (reference sequence). Here the CDR3 DNA reads TGTGCCAGCAGCTCACTAGCGGGAGGGATAGATACGCAGTATTTT. It is translated as CASSSLAGGIDTQYF.

The chain combines TRBV14 with TRBJ2-1; D ambiguous. The V gene's germline CDR1 is SGHDN and CDR2 FVKESK. The V end lost 1 base, the J end lost 0 bases, and 4 bases lay between the germline ends. This CDR3 contains 14 residues. CDR3 in DNA: TGTGCCAGCAGCCAAGCGGTCTCCTACAATGAGCAGTTCTTC. Translation: CASSQAVSYNEQFF.

J is TRBJ1-2 and V is TRBV12-3 or TRBV12-4; D gene unclear. Deletions cut 2 bases from V and 4 bases from J, with 5 bases between. The length of the CDR3 is 12 residues. CDR3 in amino acids: CASSLRAYGYTF. The DNA for the CDR3 is TGTGCCAGCAGTTTAAGGGCCTATGGCTACACCTTC.